This is a list of T cell receptor beta chains from one sample in a study of OX40 agonist ivuxolimab in advanced cancers. The table came from immunoSEQ multiplex PCR; TCRdb's copy has only in-frame clones and leaves some out. The sample shows 65,000 or so clones, 87% of them seen only once. Sample: CD4+ or CD8+ T cells sorted from blood, taken in a trial of the OX40 agonist ivuxolimab. All receptors derive from an adult with an advanced solid tumor such as melanoma, head and neck, liver or kidney cancer. CDR3s include the opening cysteine and the closing phenylalanine or tryptophan. D genes are given only for firm matches. Clone size is not always given. Where it is, it says once, few, many or a class for expanded clones.

d_call: TRBD1
j_call: TRBJ1-4
v_call: TRBV30
clone_size: NA
cdr3_nt: TGTGCCTGGAGTGTGTTCGGGACAGGGAATAATGAAAAACTGTTTTTT
cdr3_aa: CAWSVFGTGNNEKLFF

d_call: NA
j_call: TRBJ2-5
v_call: TRBV5-1
clone_size: NA
cdr3_nt: TGCGCCAGCAGCCTAGGACAGTCCCAAGAGACCCAGTACTTC
cdr3_aa: CASSLGQSQETQYF

d_call: TRBD2
j_call: TRBJ2-1
v_call: TRBV2
clone_size: NA
cdr3_nt: TGTGCCAGCAGTGAAGCTGCGGGAGGCACGGGGGATGAGCAGTTCTTC
cdr3_aa: CASSEAAGGTGDEQFF

d_call: TRBD1
j_call: TRBJ1-4
v_call: TRBV5-1
clone_size: NA
cdr3_nt: TGCGCCAGCAGCGGGGACAGGGGGCGACCTAATGAAAAACTGTTTTTT
cdr3_aa: CASSGDRGRPNEKLFF

d_call: NA
j_call: TRBJ2-3
v_call: TRBV7-2
clone_size: NA
cdr3_nt: TGTGCCAGCACCTACTCAGATACGCAGTATTTT
cdr3_aa: CASTYSDTQYF

d_call: NA
j_call: TRBJ2-5
v_call: TRBV5-1
clone_size: NA
cdr3_nt: TGCGCCAGCAGCTTGACCGGGGGCGCGGAGACCCAGTACTTC
cdr3_aa: CASSLTGGAETQYF

d_call: TRBD2
j_call: TRBJ2-1
v_call: TRBV5-1
clone_size: NA
cdr3_nt: TGCGCCAGCAGCTCCCCGGGACTAGCGGGGTACAATGAGCAGTTCTTC
cdr3_aa: CASSSPGLAGYNEQFF

d_call: NA
j_call: TRBJ2-4
v_call: TRBV11-2
clone_size: NA
cdr3_nt: TGTGCCAGCAGCTTAGGAGCGAGTACCAAAAACATTCAGTACTTC
cdr3_aa: CASSLGASTKNIQYF

d_call: NA
j_call: TRBJ2-3
v_call: TRBV6-1
clone_size: NA
cdr3_nt: TGTGCCGTAGGGACGCAGGCAACAGATACGCAGTATTTT
cdr3_aa: CAVGTQATDTQYF

d_call: NA
j_call: TRBJ1-5
v_call: TRBV19
clone_size: NA
cdr3_nt: TGTGCCAGTATTATTAATAGCAATCAGCCCCAGCATTTT
cdr3_aa: CASIINSNQPQHF

d_call: NA
j_call: TRBJ2-5
v_call: TRBV27
clone_size: NA
cdr3_nt: TGTGCCAGCAGTTTAGTGGGACGTCAAGAGACCCAGTACTTC
cdr3_aa: CASSLVGRQETQYF

d_call: TRBD1
j_call: TRBJ2-3
v_call: TRBV5-6
clone_size: NA
cdr3_nt: TGTGCCAGCAGCGCGGGACAGGTCCTCACAGATACGCAGTATTTT
cdr3_aa: CASSAGQVLTDTQYF

d_call: NA
j_call: TRBJ2-7
v_call: TRBV5-6
clone_size: NA
cdr3_nt: TGTGCCAGCAGCTTGAACCAGGGCTACGAGCAGTACTTC
cdr3_aa: CASSLNQGYEQYF

d_call: NA
j_call: TRBJ2-2
v_call: TRBV6-5
clone_size: NA
cdr3_nt: TGTGCCAGCAGCCGCCAGCGGCCCCCCGGGGAGCTGTTTTTT
cdr3_aa: CASSRQRPPGELFF

d_call: TRBD1
j_call: TRBJ2-7
v_call: TRBV28
clone_size: NA
cdr3_nt: TGTGCCAGCAGTTTATCCCAGGGGGTGCACGAGCAGTACTTC
cdr3_aa: CASSLSQGVHEQYF

d_call: NA
j_call: TRBJ2-3
v_call: TRBV2
clone_size: NA
cdr3_nt: TGTGCCAGCAGCGCGGAAGATACGCAGTATTTT
cdr3_aa: CASSAEDTQYF

d_call: TRBD2
j_call: TRBJ2-7
v_call: TRBV6-1
clone_size: NA
cdr3_nt: TGTGCCAGCAGGGCGGGAGGGCCTCCGTCCTACGAGCAGTACTTC
cdr3_aa: CASRAGGPPSYEQYF

d_call: NA
j_call: TRBJ2-1
v_call: TRBV19
clone_size: NA
cdr3_nt: TGTGCCAGTTCTATTGGGGGGACTTACAACAATGAGCAGTTCTTC
cdr3_aa: CASSIGGTYNNEQFF

d_call: NA
j_call: TRBJ1-2
v_call: TRBV30
clone_size: NA
cdr3_nt: TGTGCCTGGACCCGACCTGGGGCTGGCTACACCTTC
cdr3_aa: CAWTRPGAGYTF

d_call: NA
j_call: TRBJ2-7
v_call: TRBV27
clone_size: NA
cdr3_nt: TGTGCCAGCAGTTTACAACCGGGACCCTACGAGCAGTACTTC
cdr3_aa: CASSLQPGPYEQYF

d_call: TRBD2
j_call: TRBJ2-1
v_call: TRBV28
clone_size: NA
cdr3_nt: TGTGCCAGCAGTTCTAGCGGGGGGGCGAAATACAATGAGCAGTTCTTC
cdr3_aa: CASSSSGGAKYNEQFF

d_call: TRBD2
j_call: TRBJ2-2
v_call: TRBV2
clone_size: NA
cdr3_nt: TGTGCCAGCACGCGGGAGGTGGCCGGGGAGCTGTTTTTT
cdr3_aa: CASTREVAGELFF

d_call: NA
j_call: TRBJ2-5
v_call: TRBV7-8
clone_size: NA
cdr3_nt: TGTGCCAGCAGCTTAGCGCGTCTGAACCAAGAGACCCAGTACTTC
cdr3_aa: CASSLARLNQETQYF

d_call: NA
j_call: TRBJ2-7
v_call: TRBV6-6
clone_size: NA
cdr3_nt: TGTGCCAGCAGTTACTCGAGAAGCTCCTACGAGCAGTACTTC
cdr3_aa: CASSYSRSSYEQYF

d_call: NA
j_call: TRBJ1-1
v_call: TRBV27
clone_size: NA
cdr3_nt: TGTGCCAGCAGTAGTAGGACCTCGGCTTTCTTT
cdr3_aa: CASSSRTSAFF

d_call: TRBD2
j_call: TRBJ2-6
v_call: TRBV2
clone_size: NA
cdr3_nt: TGTGCCAGCAGTGAAGAGACTAGCGGCTCTGGGGCCAACGTCCTGACTTTC
cdr3_aa: CASSEETSGSGANVLTF

d_call: NA
j_call: TRBJ2-7
v_call: TRBV5-6
clone_size: NA
cdr3_nt: TGTGCCAGCAGCCCTCCCCCCGGGGGTCCCTACGAGCAGTACTTC
cdr3_aa: CASSPPPGGPYEQYF

d_call: NA
j_call: TRBJ2-7
v_call: TRBV21-1
clone_size: few
cdr3_nt: TGTGCCAGCAGCAAAGCCCGGGACCGAAGCTCCTACGAGCAGTACTTC
cdr3_aa: CASSKARDRSSYEQYF

d_call: NA
j_call: TRBJ1-1
v_call: TRBV11-1
clone_size: NA
cdr3_nt: TGTGCCAGCAGCCTCCTAACCCTACAGGGCGATGGCACTGAAGCTTTCTTT
cdr3_aa: CASSLLTLQGDGTEAFF

d_call: NA
j_call: TRBJ2-3
v_call: TRBV11-1
clone_size: few
cdr3_nt: TGTGCCAGCAGGCCTGTGGTGTCAGATACGCAGTATTTT
cdr3_aa: CASRPVVSDTQYF

d_call: TRBD2
j_call: TRBJ2-2
v_call: TRBV18
clone_size: NA
cdr3_nt: TGTGCCAGCTCACCACCGTCTAGCGGGGACACCGGGGAGCTGTTTTTT
cdr3_aa: CASSPPSSGDTGELFF

d_call: TRBD1
j_call: TRBJ2-7
v_call: TRBV5-1
clone_size: NA
cdr3_nt: TGCGCCAGCAGCGAAATATCGAACAGGGGCGAGCAGTACTTC
cdr3_aa: CASSEISNRGEQYF

d_call: TRBD2
j_call: TRBJ2-1
v_call: TRBV6-1
clone_size: NA
cdr3_nt: TGTGCCAGCAGAGCGACTAGCGGGAGTCGGGGACAGTTCTTC
cdr3_aa: CASRATSGSRGQFF

d_call: NA
j_call: TRBJ1-1
v_call: TRBV5-4
clone_size: NA
cdr3_nt: TGTGCCAGCAGCTTGGTGGGGTTCCGGAGCCACATGAACACTGAAGCTTTCTTT
cdr3_aa: CASSLVGFRSHMNTEAFF

d_call: TRBD1
j_call: TRBJ2-7
v_call: TRBV5-1
clone_size: NA
cdr3_nt: TGCGCCAGCAGCCTTCGGACAGGGACCTACGAGCAGTACTTC
cdr3_aa: CASSLRTGTYEQYF

d_call: NA
j_call: TRBJ2-1
v_call: TRBV27
clone_size: NA
cdr3_nt: TGTGCCAGCAGTTTAAGACAGAACTACAATGAGCAGTTCTTC
cdr3_aa: CASSLRQNYNEQFF

d_call: NA
j_call: TRBJ1-1
v_call: TRBV11-3
clone_size: once
cdr3_nt: TGTGCCAGCAGCTTAGTACAGGGCACTGAAGCTTTCTTT
cdr3_aa: CASSLVQGTEAFF

d_call: NA
j_call: TRBJ1-1
v_call: TRBV5-6
clone_size: NA
cdr3_nt: TGTGCCAGCAGCTTGTACACCTTGGCGACTGAAGCTTTCTTT
cdr3_aa: CASSLYTLATEAFF

d_call: NA
j_call: TRBJ1-3
v_call: TRBV19
clone_size: NA
cdr3_nt: TGTGCCAGTAGTCGGGCCGGGACTGGAAACACCATATATTTT
cdr3_aa: CASSRAGTGNTIYF

d_call: TRBD1
j_call: TRBJ1-1
v_call: TRBV30
clone_size: NA
cdr3_nt: TGTGCCTGGAGGGGACAGGGGATGAACACTGAAGCTTTCTTT
cdr3_aa: CAWRGQGMNTEAFF

d_call: NA
j_call: TRBJ2-2
v_call: TRBV18
clone_size: NA
cdr3_nt: TGTGCCAGCTCACCTCTGGAAGCGAACACCGGGGAGCTGTTTTTT
cdr3_aa: CASSPLEANTGELFF

d_call: TRBD1
j_call: TRBJ1-3
v_call: TRBV29-1
clone_size: NA
cdr3_nt: TGCAGCGCAATATTCGGGACAGGTATCTCTGGAAACACCATATATTTT
cdr3_aa: CSAIFGTGISGNTIYF

d_call: NA
j_call: TRBJ1-5
v_call: TRBV27
clone_size: few
cdr3_nt: TGTGCCAGCAGCCCTCGGGAGTACAATCAGCCCCAGCATTTT
cdr3_aa: CASSPREYNQPQHF

d_call: NA
j_call: TRBJ1-1
v_call: TRBV2
clone_size: NA
cdr3_nt: TGTGCCAGCAGTGAATCCGTTTACACTGAAGCTTTCTTT
cdr3_aa: CASSESVYTEAFF

d_call: NA
j_call: TRBJ1-6
v_call: TRBV30
clone_size: NA
cdr3_nt: TGTGCCTGTCATCGGGGGTATGATAATTCACCCCTCCACTTT
cdr3_aa: CACHRGYDNSPLHF

d_call: NA
j_call: TRBJ2-7
v_call: TRBV11-1
clone_size: NA
cdr3_nt: TGTGCCAGCAGCCATGTCCTCGCGGGTTTCTACGAGCAGTACTTC
cdr3_aa: CASSHVLAGFYEQYF

d_call: TRBD1
j_call: TRBJ2-1
v_call: TRBV7-3
clone_size: NA
cdr3_nt: TGTGCCAGCAGCCGGGACAGGGACTTTGAGCAGTTCTTC
cdr3_aa: CASSRDRDFEQFF

d_call: NA
j_call: TRBJ1-3
v_call: TRBV6-5
clone_size: once
cdr3_nt: TGTGCCAGCAGCCGGACGGCGAGCTCTGGAAACACCATATATTTT
cdr3_aa: CASSRTASSGNTIYF

d_call: NA
j_call: TRBJ2-2
v_call: TRBV5-6
clone_size: NA
cdr3_nt: TGTGCCAGCAGCTTGGTAACCGTTCTGAACACCGGGGAGCTGTTTTTT
cdr3_aa: CASSLVTVLNTGELFF

d_call: NA
j_call: TRBJ2-4
v_call: TRBV5-5
clone_size: NA
cdr3_nt: TGTGCCAGCAGCTTGTTATCAGGGAGGAGGGACATTCAGTACTTC
cdr3_aa: CASSLLSGRRDIQYF

d_call: TRBD1
j_call: TRBJ2-7
v_call: TRBV5-6
clone_size: NA
cdr3_nt: TGTGCCAGCAGCCCGACAGGGCTCACCTACGAGCAGTACTTC
cdr3_aa: CASSPTGLTYEQYF

d_call: NA
j_call: TRBJ2-2
v_call: TRBV9
clone_size: NA
cdr3_nt: TGTGCCAGCAGCGTAGACGGGGGCAGGGCCGTCACCGGGGAGCTGTTTTTT
cdr3_aa: CASSVDGGRAVTGELFF

d_call: NA
j_call: TRBJ1-1
v_call: TRBV28
clone_size: NA
cdr3_nt: TGTGCCAGCAGCAGGAACTTAAACACTGAAGCTTTCTTT
cdr3_aa: CASSRNLNTEAFF